These 9 T cell receptor beta chains were sequenced from one sample in a study of T cell changes during pregnancy in multiple sclerosis. Sequencing was performed with immunoSEQ multiplex PCR; in TCRdb, only in-frame clones are kept and a portion is missing. The table records 45,000 to 65,000 clones, about 90% of them present only once. The starting material was CD4+ T cells from peripheral blood mononuclear cells, obtained in the third trimester of pregnancy. The receptors shown here come from a female donor with multiple sclerosis, enrolled in a pregnancy study.

The gene calls are TRBV5-1 and TRBJ2-1; D is perhaps TRBD1 (6 bases). V was trimmed by 4 bases and J by 4 bases, leaving 15 bases between them. The CDR3 extends over 15 amino acids. The germline V gene encodes CDR1 SGHRS and CDR2 YFSETQ. The CDR3 DNA follows: TGCGCCAGCAGCCTCGATGGGGGCGGTTACAATGAGCAGTTCTTC. Translated, it gives CASSLDGGGYNEQFF.

J is TRBJ2-7 and V is TRBV6-5; tentative D call: TRBD1 (5 bases). Germline CDR1 and CDR2: MNHEY and SVGAGI. This CDR3 has 14 amino acids. Trimming cost V 0 bases and J 6 bases, with 12 bases left between them. The CDR3 is CASSYSIRQSEQYF. As DNA, the CDR3 is TGTGCCAGCAGTTACTCCATCCGACAGAGCGAGCAGTACTTC.

The chain uses TRBV14 and TRBJ1-1; no firm D call. Per germline, CDR1 SGHDN and CDR2 FVKESK. CDR3 length: 16 amino acids. Deletions cut 0 bases from V and 6 bases from J, with 17 bases between. This CDR3 reads CASSQDFGVYGPEAFF. CDR3 coding DNA: TGTGCCAGCAGCCAAGACTTCGGGGTCTATGGCCCTGAAGCTTTCTTT.

J is TRBJ1-2 and V is TRBV2, with 7 nucleotides matching TRBD1. V lost 8 bases to trimming and J lost 0 bases; unmatched junction nucleotides: 3. CDR1 and CDR2 (germline): SNHLY, FYNNEI. The CDR3 consists of 13 residues. The CDR3 region has the DNA TGTGCCAGCCAGGGGGACGCTAACTATGGCTACACCTTC. Residues: CASQGDANYGYTF.

As DNA, the CDR3 is TGTGCCAGCAGCCCCCTGGGGGGGGGCCGCAATACGCAGTATTTT. Translation gives CASSPLGGGRNTQYF. V gene TRBV4-2 combines with J gene TRBJ2-3; the D gene is possibly TRBD2 (7 bases). The germline gives CDR1 LGHNA, CDR2 YNFKEQ. The CDR3 runs 15 residues. V gave up 4 bases and J gave up 7 bases, with 18 bases separating them.

Only one count was recorded for this clone. The chain links TRBV7-2 to TRBJ1-2, with a weak D call TRBD1 (6 bases). The CDR3 totals 18 residues. V was cut by 2 bases and J by 8 bases, with 27 bases left in between. CDR1 is SGHTA and CDR2 is FQGNSA in the germline V gene. This CDR3 reads CASSLSLAIGGARGGYTF. In DNA, the CDR3 is TGTGCCAGCAGCTTAAGTTTAGCTATAGGGGGGGCCCGAGGCGGCTACACCTTC. Variable domain in full (rest from reference TRBV7-2 and TRBJ1-2): GAGVSQSPSNKVTEKGKDVELRCDPISGHTALYWYRQSLGQGLEFLIYFQGNSAPDKSGLPSDRFSAERTGGSVSTLTIQRTQQEDSAVYLCASSLSLAIGGARGGYTFGSGTRLTVV.

This chain joins TRBV18 and TRBJ2-2, with 11 bases fitting TRBD1. Germline V gene data show CDR1 as KGHSH and CDR2 as LQKENI. The CDR3 is 15 amino acids. The V segment lost 3 bases and the J segment 5 bases; nucleotides outside the gene matches: 2. CDR3 in amino acids: CASSPGQGDTGELFF. CDR3 nucleotides: TGTGCCAGCTCACCGGGACAGGGGGATACCGGGGAGCTGTTTTTT.

This chain uses TRBV2 with TRBJ1-1, with 9 bases identical to TRBD1. Germline V lookup: CDR1 SNHLY, CDR2 FYNNEI. V lost 9 bases and J lost 6; bases outside the gene matches: 8. The CDR3 is made up of 13 amino acids. CDR3 residues: CASSGTGLSEAFF. CDR3 nucleotide sequence: TGTGCCAGTAGCGGGACAGGGCTATCTGAAGCTTTCTTT.

This rearrangement joins TRBV19 to TRBJ2-6, with D tentatively TRBD1 (6 bases). There are 17 residues in the CDR3. The V and J ends lost 4 bases and 4 bases respectively, with 17 bases between them. Germline-derived CDR1 and CDR2 are LNHDA and SQIVND (reference sequence). Written as DNA, the CDR3 is TGTGCCAGTAGTAGCGGCGAGGGGGTTTCAGGGGCCAACGTCCTGACTTTC. Its protein product is CASSSGEGVSGANVLTF.